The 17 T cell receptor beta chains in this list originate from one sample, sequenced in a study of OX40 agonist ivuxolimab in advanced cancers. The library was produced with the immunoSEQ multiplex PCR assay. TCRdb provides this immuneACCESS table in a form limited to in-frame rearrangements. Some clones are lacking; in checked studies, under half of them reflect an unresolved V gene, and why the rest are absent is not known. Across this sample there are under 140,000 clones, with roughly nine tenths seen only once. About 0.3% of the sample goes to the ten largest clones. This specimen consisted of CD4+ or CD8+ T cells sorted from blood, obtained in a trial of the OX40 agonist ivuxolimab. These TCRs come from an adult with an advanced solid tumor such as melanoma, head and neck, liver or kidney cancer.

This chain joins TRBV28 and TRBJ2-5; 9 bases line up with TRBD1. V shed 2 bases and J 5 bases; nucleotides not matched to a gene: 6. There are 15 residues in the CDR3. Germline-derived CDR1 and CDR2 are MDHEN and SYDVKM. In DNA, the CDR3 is TGTGCCAGCAGTTTACACCGACAGGGGGGGGAGACCCAGTACTTC. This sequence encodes CASSLHRQGGETQYF.

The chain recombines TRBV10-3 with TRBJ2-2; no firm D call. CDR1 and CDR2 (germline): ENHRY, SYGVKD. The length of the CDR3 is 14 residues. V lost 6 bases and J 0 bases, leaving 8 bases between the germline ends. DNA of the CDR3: TGTGCCATCAGCGAAGATTCGAACACCGGGGAGCTGTTTTTT. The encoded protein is CAISEDSNTGELFF.

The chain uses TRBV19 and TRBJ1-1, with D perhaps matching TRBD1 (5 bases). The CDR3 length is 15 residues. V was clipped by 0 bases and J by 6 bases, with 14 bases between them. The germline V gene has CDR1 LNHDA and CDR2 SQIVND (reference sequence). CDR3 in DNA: TGTGCCAGTAGTATAGATCAGGGAAGGGCGGCTGAAGCTTTCTTT. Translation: CASSIDQGRAAEAFF.

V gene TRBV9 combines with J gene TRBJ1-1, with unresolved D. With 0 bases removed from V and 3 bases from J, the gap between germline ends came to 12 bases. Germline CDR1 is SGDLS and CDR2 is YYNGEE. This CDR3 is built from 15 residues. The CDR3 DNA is TGTGCCAGCAGCGTAGGATTTGCCGAGGACACTGAAGCTTTCTTT. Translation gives CASSVGFAEDTEAFF. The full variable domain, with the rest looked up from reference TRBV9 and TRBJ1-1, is DSGVTQTPKHLITATGQRVTLRCSPRSGDLSVYWYQQSLDQGLQFLIQYYNGEERAKGNILERFSAQQFPDLHSELNLSSLELGDSALYFCASSVGFAEDTEAFFGQGTRLTVV.

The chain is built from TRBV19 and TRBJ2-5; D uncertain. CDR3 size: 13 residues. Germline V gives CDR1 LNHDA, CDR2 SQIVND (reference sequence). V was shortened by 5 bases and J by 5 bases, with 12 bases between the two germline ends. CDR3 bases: TGTGCCAGTAGTGGGATAGGTTGGGAGACCCAGTACTTC. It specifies CASSGIGWETQYF.

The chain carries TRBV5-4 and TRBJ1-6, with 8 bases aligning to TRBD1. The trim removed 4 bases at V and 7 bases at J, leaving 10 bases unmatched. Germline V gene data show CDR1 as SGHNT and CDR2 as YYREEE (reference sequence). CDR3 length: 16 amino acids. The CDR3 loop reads CASSQNLQGGNSPLHF. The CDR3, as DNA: TGTGCCAGCAGCCAGAATTTACAGGGGGGGAATTCACCCCTCCACTTT.

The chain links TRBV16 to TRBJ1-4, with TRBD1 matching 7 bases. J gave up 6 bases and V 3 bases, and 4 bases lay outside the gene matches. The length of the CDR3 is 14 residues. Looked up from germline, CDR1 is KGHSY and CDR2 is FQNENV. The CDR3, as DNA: TGTGCCAGCAGCCACGGGACAGTTGATGAAAAACTGTTTTTT. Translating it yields CASSHGTVDEKLFF.

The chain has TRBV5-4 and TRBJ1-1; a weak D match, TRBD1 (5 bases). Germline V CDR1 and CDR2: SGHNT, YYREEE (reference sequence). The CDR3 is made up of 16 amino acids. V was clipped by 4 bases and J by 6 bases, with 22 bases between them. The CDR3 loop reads CASSPWPREDRAEAFF. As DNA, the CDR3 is TGTGCCAGCAGCCCTTGGCCCAGGGAAGATCGCGCTGAAGCTTTCTTT.

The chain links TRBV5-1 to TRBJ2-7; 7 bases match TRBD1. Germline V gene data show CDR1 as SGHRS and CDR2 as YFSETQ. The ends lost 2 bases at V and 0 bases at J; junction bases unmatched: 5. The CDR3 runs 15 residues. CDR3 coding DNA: TGCGCCAGCAGCTTACAGGGGTTGAGCTCCTACGAGCAGTACTTC. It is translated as CASSLQGLSSYEQYF.

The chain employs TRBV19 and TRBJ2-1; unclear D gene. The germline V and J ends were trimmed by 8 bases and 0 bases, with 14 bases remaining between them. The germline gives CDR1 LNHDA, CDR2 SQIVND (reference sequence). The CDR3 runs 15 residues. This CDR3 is CASGPASSSYNEQFF. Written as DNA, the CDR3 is TGTGCCAGTGGGCCAGCCTCTAGCTCCTACAATGAGCAGTTCTTC.

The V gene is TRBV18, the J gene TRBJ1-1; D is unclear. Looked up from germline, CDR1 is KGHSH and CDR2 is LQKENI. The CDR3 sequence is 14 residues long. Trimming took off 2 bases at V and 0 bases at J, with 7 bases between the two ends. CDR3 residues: CASSPWALNTEAFF. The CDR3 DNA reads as TGTGCCAGCTCACCATGGGCACTGAACACTGAAGCTTTCTTT.

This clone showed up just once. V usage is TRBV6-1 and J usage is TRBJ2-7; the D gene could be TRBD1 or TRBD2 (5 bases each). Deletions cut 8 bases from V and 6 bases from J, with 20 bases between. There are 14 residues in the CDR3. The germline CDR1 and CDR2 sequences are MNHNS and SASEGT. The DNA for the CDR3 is TGTGCCAGCCTAGAACGGGGCCTATTCTTCGAGCAGTACTTC. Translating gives CASLERGLFFEQYF.

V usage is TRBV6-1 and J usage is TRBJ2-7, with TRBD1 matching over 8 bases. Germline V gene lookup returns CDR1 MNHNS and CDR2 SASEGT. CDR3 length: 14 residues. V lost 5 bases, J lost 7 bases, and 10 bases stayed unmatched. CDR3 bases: TGTGCCAGCAGTCGGGGACAGGCGGCTAGAGAGCAGTACTTC. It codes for CASSRGQAAREQYF.

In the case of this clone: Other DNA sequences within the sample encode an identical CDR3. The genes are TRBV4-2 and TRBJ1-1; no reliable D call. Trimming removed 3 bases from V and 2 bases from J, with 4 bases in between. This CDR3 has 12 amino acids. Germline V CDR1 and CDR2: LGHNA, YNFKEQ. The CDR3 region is CASSQINTEAFF. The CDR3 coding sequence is TGTGCCAGCAGCCAGATCAACACTGAAGCTTTCTTT.

CDR3 nucleotides: TGTGCCTGCCCCCGGGACACCTCTCTTGCAACTAATGAAAAACTGTTTTTT. It encodes CACPRDTSLATNEKLFF. The chain employs TRBV30 and TRBJ1-4; TRBD1 is a possible D gene (6 bases). The CDR3 length is 17 residues. V was pared by 6 bases and J by 0 bases, with 20 bases between. Germline values: CDR1 GTSNPN, CDR2 SVGIG (reference sequence). The full variable domain, with the rest looked up from reference TRBV30 and TRBJ1-4, is SQTIHQWPATLVQPVGSPLSLECTVEGTSNPNLYWYRQAAGRGLQLLFYSVGIGQISSEVPQNLSASRPQDRQFILSSKKLLLSDSGFYLCACPRDTSLATNEKLFFGSGTQLSVL.

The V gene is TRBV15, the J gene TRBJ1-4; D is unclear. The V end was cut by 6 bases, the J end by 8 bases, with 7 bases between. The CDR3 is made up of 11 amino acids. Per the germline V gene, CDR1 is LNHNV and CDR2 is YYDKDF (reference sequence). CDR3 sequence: CATSSFEKLFF. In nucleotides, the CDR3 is TGTGCCACCAGTAGTTTCGAAAAACTGTTTTTT.

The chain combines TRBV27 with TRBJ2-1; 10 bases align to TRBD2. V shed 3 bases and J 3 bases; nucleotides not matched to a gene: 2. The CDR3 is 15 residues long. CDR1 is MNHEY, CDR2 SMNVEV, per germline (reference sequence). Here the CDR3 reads CASSFLAGGYNEQFF. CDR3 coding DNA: TGTGCCAGCAGTTTTTTAGCGGGGGGCTACAATGAGCAGTTCTTC.